A single sample gave rise to the 16 T cell receptor beta chains below, sequenced in a study of blood T cell repertoires in COVID-19. Assay: immunoSEQ multiplex PCR; the TCRdb copy retains only in-frame clones and omits some. The data contain some 200,000 clones, 84% of them singletons. The source material was peripheral blood. These receptor sequences come from a woman between 45 and 60 years old with active or convalescent COVID-19.

In this sample, this clone turned up once. The rearrangement uses TRBV28 and TRBJ2-1, with 7 bases aligning to TRBD2. This CDR3 comprises 15 residues. Losses at the gene ends were 2 bases for V and 2 bases for J; bases not matched to a gene: 3. Per the germline V gene, CDR1 is MDHEN and CDR2 is SYDVKM. The CDR3 sequence: CASSLQLAAYNEQFF. CDR3 sequence (DNA): TGTGCCAGCAGTTTACAGCTAGCGGCCTACAATGAGCAGTTCTTC.

The chain has TRBV6-4 and TRBJ1-1; tentative D call: TRBD1 (5 bases). V was shortened by 2 bases and J by 4 bases, with 14 bases between the two germline ends. Per germline, CDR1 MRHNA and CDR2 SNTAGT. The CDR3 spans 15 residues. CDR3 nucleotide sequence: TGTGCCAGCAGTGACGGGAGGGGAGAGGGCACTGAAGCTTTCTTT. Protein product: CASSDGRGEGTEAFF.

This clone has a single count. The J gene is TRBJ2-3, the V gene TRBV1; TRBD2, the table's D call, lacks a check against the DNA. TRBV1 is a pseudogene locus. The CDR3 extends over 14 amino acids. In nucleotides, the CDR3 is TGCACCAGCAGCCCCAGCGGGAGCACAGATACGCAGTATTTT. The encoded protein is CTSSPSGSTDTQYF.

The rearrangement uses TRBV29-1 and TRBJ2-3; TRBD2 matches at 9 bases. The ends lost 4 bases at V and 5 bases at J; junction bases unmatched: 7. Germline V gene data show CDR1 as SQVTM and CDR2 as ANQGSEA. The CDR3 covers 14 residues. CDR3 coding DNA: TGCAGCGTTGGAGGCGGGGGGGCTGGAGATACGCAGTATTTT. Protein product: CSVGGGGAGDTQYF.

The chain carries TRBV7-2 and TRBJ2-7; TRBD2 matches at 7 bases. With 7 bases clipped from V and 4 bases from J, the junction kept 10 bases outside the gene matches. Germline lookup yields CDR1 SGHTA and CDR2 FQGNSA. CDR3 length: 14 residues. CDR3 region: CASKGGAKLYEQYF. DNA of the CDR3: TGTGCCAGCAAGGGAGGGGCGAAACTATACGAGCAGTACTTC.

A word on this clone: The same CDR3 arises from other DNA sequences in this sample as well. V and J are TRBV5-1 and TRBJ2-6; D call uncertain. V gave up 2 bases and J gave up 4 bases, with 7 bases separating them. This CDR3 region has 14 residues. CDR1 is SGHRS and CDR2 is YFSETQ in the germline V gene. For the CDR3, the DNA is TGCGCCAGCAGCTTCTACTCAGGGGCCAACGTCCTGACTTTC. Protein sequence: CASSFYSGANVLTF.

This clone came up a few times. The V and J genes are TRBV7-2 and TRBJ1-1; D gene ambiguous. Germline loops: CDR1 SGHTA, CDR2 FQGNSA. CDR3 length: 14 amino acids. V was trimmed by 1 base and J by 0 bases, leaving 6 bases between them. CDR3 sequence (DNA): TGTGCCAGCAGCTTAGGCAGGCTGAACACTGAAGCTTTCTTT. Translation gives CASSLGRLNTEAFF.

The chain is built from TRBV28 and TRBJ1-4; D unclear. Per the germline V gene, CDR1 is MDHEN and CDR2 is SYDVKM. This CDR3 is 14 amino acids long. Trimming stripped 5 bases from V and 7 bases from J, with 14 bases between. The CDR3 DNA reads as TGTGCCAGCAGTGACTTAGGCCCCAGTGAAAAACTGTTTTTT. Amino acids: CASSDLGPSEKLFF.

The chain has TRBV11-2 and TRBJ2-2; D possibly corresponds to TRBD1 (6 bases). CDR1 is SGHAT, CDR2 FQNNGV, per germline. The CDR3 is made up of 18 amino acids. V was pared by 0 bases and J by 1 base, with 15 bases between. CDR3 residues: CASSLDPPGALNTGELFF. The CDR3 DNA reads as TGTGCCAGCAGCTTAGATCCCCCAGGGGCCCTGAACACCGGGGAGCTGTTTTTT.

V gene TRBV19 combines with J gene TRBJ2-3, with a tentative D call TRBD1 (5 bases). V was clipped by 5 bases and J by 8 bases, with 14 bases between them. The CDR3 loop spans 13 amino acids. In germline, CDR1 is LNHDA, CDR2 SQIVND (reference sequence). DNA of the CDR3: TGTGCCAGTAGTTCCCAACAGGATGGTACGCAGTATTTT. Residues: CASSSQQDGTQYF.

The J gene is TRBJ2-1, the V gene TRBV6-2 or TRBV6-3; 7 bases are a match to TRBD1. This CDR3 comprises 13 residues. Germline CDR1 is MNHEY and CDR2 is SVGEGT. Germline trimming cut 5 bases from V and 6 bases from J; bases unmatched to any gene: 4. For the CDR3, the DNA is TGTGCCAGCAGTCGCGACAGGGCCAATGAGCAGTTCTTC. Translating gives CASSRDRANEQFF.

This clone occurred once. This chain connects TRBV5-4 to TRBJ1-6, with D perhaps matching TRBD1 (5 bases). Looked up from germline, CDR1 is SGHNT and CDR2 is YYREEE (reference sequence). V dropped 4 bases and J dropped 0 bases, with 11 bases sitting between them. The length of the CDR3 is 16 residues. CDR3 nucleotides: TGTGCCAGCAGCAGACAGATCAGCTCCTATAATTCACCCCTCCACTTT. This encodes CASSRQISSYNSPLHF.

The rearrangement uses TRBV4-1 and TRBJ2-7, with a possible D match to TRBD1 (6 bases). V shed 4 bases and J shed 4 bases, with 11 bases lying between them. From germline, CDR1 is MGHRA and CDR2 YSYEKL. The CDR3 sequence is 13 residues long. CDR3 DNA sequence: TGCGCCAGCAGCCCGGACAGAGGGTACGAGCAGTACGTC. Translation: CASSPDRGYEQYV.

The chain employs TRBV6-1 and TRBJ1-2, with D possibly TRBD1 on 6 matching bases. Germline lookup yields CDR1 MNHNS and CDR2 SASEGT. V lost 3 bases to trimming and J lost 2 bases, with 13 bases between them. The CDR3 covers 15 residues. The CDR3 reads CASSDGQRGNYGYTF. The CDR3, as DNA: TGTGCCAGCAGTGATGGACAGCGGGGCAACTATGGCTACACCTTC.

This rearrangement joins TRBV5-1 to TRBJ2-2; 11 bases agree with TRBD2. V gave up 4 bases and J gave up 8 bases; unmatched junction bases: 10. The CDR3 is made up of 16 amino acids. Germline-derived CDR1 and CDR2 are SGHRS and YFSETQ. The CDR3 sequence: CASSLAGGPPRGELFF. DNA of the CDR3: TGCGCCAGCAGCCTAGCGGGAGGCCCCCCCCGGGGGGAGCTGTTTTTT. Full variable domain (outside the CDR3, taken from reference TRBV5-1 and TRBJ2-2): KAGVTQTPRYLIKTRGQQVTLSCSPISGHRSVSWYQQTPGQGLQFLFEYFSETQRNKGNFPGRFSGRQFSNSRSEMNVSTLELGDSALYLCASSLAGGPPRGELFFGEGSRLTVL.

The gene calls are TRBV18 and TRBJ1-1; 8 bases match TRBD1. V trimming: 0 bases; J trimming: 4 bases; junction bases outside the gene matches: 4. This CDR3 region has 15 residues. Germline V gene data show CDR1 as KGHSH and CDR2 as LQKENI. The CDR3 reads CASSPPDRVATEAFF. The CDR3 DNA is TGTGCCAGCTCACCACCGGACAGGGTGGCCACTGAAGCTTTCTTT.